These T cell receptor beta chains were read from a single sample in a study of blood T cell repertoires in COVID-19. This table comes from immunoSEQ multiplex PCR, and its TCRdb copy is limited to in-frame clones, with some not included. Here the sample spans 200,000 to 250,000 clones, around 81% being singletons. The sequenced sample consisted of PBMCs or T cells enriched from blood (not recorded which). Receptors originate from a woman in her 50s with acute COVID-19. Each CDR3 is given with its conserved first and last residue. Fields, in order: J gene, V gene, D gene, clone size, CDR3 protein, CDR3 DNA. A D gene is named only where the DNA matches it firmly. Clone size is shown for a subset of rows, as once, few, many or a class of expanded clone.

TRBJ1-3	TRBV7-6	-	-	CASSLNWGDTIYF	TGTGCCAGCAGCTTAAATTGGGGGGACACCATATATTTT
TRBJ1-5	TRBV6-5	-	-	CASSRAGEGNQPQHF	TGTGCCAGCAGCCGCGCGGGGGAAGGCAATCAGCCCCAGCATTTT
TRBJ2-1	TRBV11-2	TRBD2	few	CASRSSGGPINEQFF	TGTGCCAGCAGGTCTTCGGGAGGGCCAATCAATGAGCAGTTCTTC
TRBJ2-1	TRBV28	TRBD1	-	CASSGVLGTGFRGFF	TGTGCCAGCAGTGGGGTGCTGGGGACAGGTTTTCGTGGGTTCTTC
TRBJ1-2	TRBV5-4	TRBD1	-	CASSLDRGYGYTF	TGTGCCAGCAGCTTGGACAGGGGGTATGGCTACACCTTC
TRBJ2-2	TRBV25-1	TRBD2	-	CASSTGGRTGELFF	TGTGCCAGCAGTACGGGGGGTCGCACCGGGGAGCTGTTTTTT
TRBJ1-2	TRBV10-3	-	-	CAISARAGDGYTF	TGTGCCATCAGTGCAAGGGCCGGGGATGGCTACACCTTC
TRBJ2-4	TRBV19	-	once	CASSMTGLAKNIQYF	TGTGCCAGTAGTATGACTGGTCTAGCCAAAAACATTCAGTACTTC
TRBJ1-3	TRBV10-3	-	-	CAISEQDFRVAIYF	TGTGCCATCAGTGAGCAAGACTTTCGCGTCGCCATATATTTT
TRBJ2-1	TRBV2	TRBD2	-	CASLVGLGNYNEQFF	TGTGCCAGCCTGGTAGGACTAGGAAATTACAATGAGCAGTTCTTC
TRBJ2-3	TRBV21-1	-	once	CASGQGPNTDTQYF	TGTGCCAGCGGACAGGGGCCAAACACAGATACGCAGTATTTT
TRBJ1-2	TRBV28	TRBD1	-	CASSVGTGEGYGYTF	TGTGCCAGCAGTGTTGGGACAGGTGAAGGATATGGCTACACCTTC
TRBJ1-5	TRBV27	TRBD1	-	CASSSKGQANQPQHF	TGTGCCAGCAGTTCTAAAGGACAGGCCAATCAGCCCCAGCATTTT
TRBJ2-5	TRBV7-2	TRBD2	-	CASSLGRGSQETQYF	TGTGCCAGCAGCTTAGGGCGCGGGAGCCAAGAGACCCAGTACTTC
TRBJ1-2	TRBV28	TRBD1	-	CASSLGTGQANYGYTF	TGTGCCAGCAGCCTAGGAACGGGACAGGCAAACTATGGCTACACCTTC
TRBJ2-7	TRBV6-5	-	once	CASRQDRLISYEQYF	TGTGCCAGCAGACAAGACAGGCTCATATCCTACGAGCAGTACTTC
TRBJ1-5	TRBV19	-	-	CASSIGREAGQPQHF	TGTGCCAGTAGTATAGGACGGGAAGCCGGGCAGCCCCAGCATTTT
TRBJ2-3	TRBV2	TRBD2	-	CASSDLAGGTDTQYF	TGTGCCAGCAGTGATTTGGCGGGAGGGACAGATACGCAGTATTTT
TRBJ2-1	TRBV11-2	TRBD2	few	CASSSSSGVYEQFF	TGTGCCAGCAGCTCTAGTAGCGGGGTATATGAGCAGTTCTTC
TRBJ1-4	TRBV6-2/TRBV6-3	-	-	CASSLSRTDLGEKLFF	TGTGCCAGCAGTCTATCGAGGACAGACCTCGGGGAAAAACTGTTTTTT
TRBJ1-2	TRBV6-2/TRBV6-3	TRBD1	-	CASSYLGQGSYGYTF	TGTGCCAGCAGTTACTTGGGACAGGGGAGCTATGGCTACACCTTC
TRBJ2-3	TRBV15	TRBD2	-	CATSRDGVISGVTSDRYF	TGTGCCACCAGCAGAGACGGGGTGATTAGCGGGGTGACCTCAGATCGGTATTTT
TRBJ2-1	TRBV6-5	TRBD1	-	CASSYSRQGIYNEQFF	TGTGCCAGCAGTTACTCCAGACAGGGGATTTACAATGAGCAGTTCTTC
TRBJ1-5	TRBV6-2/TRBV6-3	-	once	CASSSPPRGFSNQPQHF	TGTGCCAGCAGTTCCCCCCCTCGAGGGTTTAGCAATCAGCCCCAGCATTTT
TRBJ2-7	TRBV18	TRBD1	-	CASSMTGASYEQYF	TGTGCCAGCTCGATGACAGGGGCCTCCTACGAGCAGTACTTC
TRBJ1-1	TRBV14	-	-	CASSQVREAFF	TGTGCCAGCAGCCAAGTTCGTGAAGCTTTCTTT
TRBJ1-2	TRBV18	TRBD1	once	CASSQQGTGDYGYTF	TGTGCCAGCTCACAGCAAGGGACAGGGGACTATGGCTACACCTTC
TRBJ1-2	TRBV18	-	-	CASSPDTYGYTF	TGTGCCAGCTCGCCGGACACCTATGGCTACACCTTC
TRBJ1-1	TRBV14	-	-	CASNGQMNTEAFF	TGTGCCAGTAACGGACAGATGAACACTGAAGCTTTCTTT
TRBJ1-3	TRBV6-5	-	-	CASYGGSIGNTIYF	TGTGCCAGCTACGGGGGTTCGATTGGAAACACCATATATTTT
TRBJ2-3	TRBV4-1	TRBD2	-	CASSQAFSGGITDTQYF	TGCGCCAGCAGCCAAGCTTTTAGCGGGGGGATCACAGATACGCAGTATTTT
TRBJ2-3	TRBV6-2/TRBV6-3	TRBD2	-	CASSFTIAGGSTDTQYF	TGTGCCAGCAGTTTTACCATAGCGGGGGGGAGCACAGATACGCAGTATTTT
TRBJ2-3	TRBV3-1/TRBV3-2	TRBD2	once	CASSQRASGNLDTQYF	TGTGCCAGCAGCCAAAGGGCTAGCGGTAACTTAGATACGCAGTATTTT
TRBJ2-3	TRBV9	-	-	CASSVLGGTPGDTQYF	TGTGCCAGCAGCGTATTGGGCGGGACCCCCGGGGATACGCAGTATTTT
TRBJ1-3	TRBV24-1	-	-	CATSDSLGGASGNTIYF	TGTGCCACCAGTGATTCCCTTGGGGGGGCCTCTGGAAACACCATATATTTT
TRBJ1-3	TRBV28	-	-	CASSLQAFSGNTIYF	TGTGCCAGCAGTCTGCAGGCATTCTCTGGAAACACCATATATTTT
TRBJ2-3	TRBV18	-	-	CASSPAGDTQYF	TGTGCCAGCTCACCCGCGGGAGATACGCAGTATTTT
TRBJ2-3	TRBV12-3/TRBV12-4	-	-	CASSPPFTDTQYF	TGTGCCAGCAGCCCCCCCTTCACAGATACGCAGTATTTT
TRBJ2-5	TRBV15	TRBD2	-	CATSMRGGHETQYF	TGTGCCACCAGCATGCGCGGGGGGCATGAGACCCAGTACTTC
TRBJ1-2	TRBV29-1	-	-	CSGIRQATGGYTF	TGCAGCGGCATACGACAGGCAACAGGGGGCTACACCTTC
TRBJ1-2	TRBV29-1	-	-	CSVAGQGYTF	TGCAGCGTTGCAGGTCAAGGCTACACCTTC
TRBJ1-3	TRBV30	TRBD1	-	CANRQGAGNTIYF	TGTGCGAACAGACAGGGAGCTGGAAACACCATATATTTT